This TCR beta chain was documented in a study of lymphopenia after photon versus proton radiotherapy (dated by TCRdb to the late 2010s). General notes on the study: The immunological effects of photon versus proton radiation therapy were compared in patients with gastrointestinal tumors who developed high-grade lymphopenia. The cohort comprised about 20 patients with gastrointestinal tumors who received either photon or proton therapy and then developed lymphopenia. The study was designed to characterize how the impact on the immune system differs between the two radiation modalities. Study-level results and caveats: The survival association was examined only in patients who died, and the authors described better survival with proton therapy as a possibility, not as a demonstrated result. Among patients across the cohort who died, overall survival time showed an inverse correlation with a larger post-nadir drop in TCR diversity. After the lymphocyte count nadir, photon-treated repertoires showed oligoclonal expansion, especially of CD8+ Temra cells, which drove the drop in diversity. During treatment, patients who received proton therapy stayed relatively stable, whereas patients who received photon therapy lost naive T cells and TCR diversity and gained effector/memory populations.

For this clone: Which antigen it targets is not known. Per-base qualities were not stored, and no clone one base away is much larger. In the same sample, other DNA sequences code for this CDR3.

Trimming removed 5 bases from V and 2 bases from J, leaving 7 bases between the germline ends. CDR1 and CDR2, looked up from the germline V gene (reference sequence), are LNHDA and SQIVND. Measured from the cysteine to the phenylalanine, the CDR3 is 12 residues long. The kept DNA is CDR3 alone, 36 bases in frame from the first base. Library method: the immunoSEQ multiplex PCR assay. Alongside multiparametric flow cytometry, deep sequencing of rearranged TCR beta loci was used to profile the T cell repertoires. TCRdb took this table from immuneACCESS and kept in-frame rearrangements with V and J called. Such tables lack part of the clones; where checked against another copy, unresolved V genes explain under half of the gap, and the rest is unexplained. The sample yields approximately 66,000 clones; around 87% were counted once. Clones ranked in the top ten supply approximately 2.2% of the sample.

Sequencing was performed on peripheral blood, taken from a patient treated with photon-based radiotherapy. The receptor's source is a middle-aged man with gastric cancer. The sequence links TRBV19 to TRBJ2-7, with the D segment identity uncertain. CDR3 region: CASSSGPYEQYF. The nucleotide sequence is TGTGCCAGTAGTTCAGGCCCCTACGAGCAGTACTTC.